Below are 32 T cell receptor beta chains sequenced from a single sample in a study of T cells in Graves' hyperthyroidism and ophthalmopathy. TCR beta CDR3 region amplification was performed from RNA transcripts. Using the HTBI primer set, a first-round RT-PCR was run on the TCR CDR3. TCRdb reprocessed the multiplex PCR reads via MiXCR and lists one record per CDR3 protein. The sample gives around 660,000 distinct CDR3 sequences, over 40% of which show up once; more than 7% is in the top ten. Sequenced material: peripheral blood or thyroid tissue (not recorded which). These receptors came from an adult man with Graves' disease, either hyperthyroidism or ophthalmopathy (not recorded which).

This clonotype was seen more than once but under ten times. The chain has TRBV19 and TRBJ2-7; the D gene is possibly TRBD1 (6 bases). The CDR3 is made up of 15 amino acids. CDR1 and CDR2 (germline): LNHDA, SQIVND (reference sequence). Deletions cut 6 bases from V and 5 bases from J, with 20 bases between. The CDR3 here is CASSLAMDSLHEQYF. In DNA, the CDR3 is TGTGCCAGTAGCCTCGCGATGGACAGTCTCCACGAGCAGTACTTC.

In regard to this clonotype: A read error may explain this, as a much larger clone is one base away. The rearrangement links TRBV29-1 to TRBJ1-6; 8 bases are shared with TRBD1. This CDR3 region has 16 residues. CDR1 and CDR2 (germline): SQVTM, ANQGSEA. CDR3 coding DNA: TGCAGACCAACGGACAGGGAAAGCTCCTATAATTCACCCCTCCACTTT. Its protein product is CRPTDRESSYNSPLHF.

This chain joins TRBV25-1 and TRBJ2-5, with D possibly being TRBD1 (5 bases). The CDR3 is 16 amino acids. V dropped 2 bases and J dropped 5 bases, with 18 bases sitting between them. CDR1 is MGHDK, CDR2 SYGVNS, per germline. The chain's CDR3 is CASSEVGQRPWETQYF. The CDR3 DNA sequence: TGTGCCAGCAGTGAAGTAGGACAACGACCCTGGGAGACCCAGTACTTC.

The chain recombines TRBV7-9 with TRBJ2-5; D ambiguous. There are 15 residues in the CDR3. V lost 1 base to trimming and J lost 4 bases, with 13 bases between them. Germline CDR1 is SEHNR and CDR2 is FQNEAQ (reference sequence). CDR3 sequence: CASSLVNGVRETQYF. The CDR3 coding sequence is TGTGCCAGCAGCTTAGTTAATGGGGTACGAGAGACCCAGTACTTC.

The chain uses TRBV7-9 and TRBJ2-3; 8 bases match TRBD2. CDR3 length: 17 amino acids. Germline V gene sequence: CDR1 SEHNR, CDR2 FQNEAQ (reference sequence). V gave up 5 bases and J gave up 0 bases; unmatched junction bases: 10. The CDR3 DNA reads TGTGCCAGCAGCCTAAGCACCGGGACTAGAAGCACAGATACGCAGTATTTT. Translated: CASSLSTGTRSTDTQYF.

Comment on this clonotype: One end of the junction fails to match germline, which may point to a read error. The rearrangement links TRBV10-3 to TRBJ1-1; TRBD1 is a possible D gene (6 bases). Per germline, CDR1 ENHRY and CDR2 SYGVKD. CDR3 length equals 15 residues. CDR3 sequence (DNA): TGTGCCAGCAGTTTAAGGGCAGGGGTTGACACTGAAGCTTTCTTT. Encoded protein: CASSLRAGVDTEAFF.

This clonotype was seen many times. The genes are TRBV2 and TRBJ1-4, with unresolved D. The V and J ends lost 1 base and 0 bases respectively, with 6 bases between them. This CDR3 contains 15 residues. Germline V lookup: CDR1 SNHLY, CDR2 FYNNEI. The CDR3 loop is CASSEVGTTNEKLFF. The CDR3 DNA sequence: TGTGCCAGCAGTGAAGTCGGAACAACTAATGAAAAACTGTTTTTT.

This chain links TRBV20-1 with TRBJ1-1; TRBD1 agrees at 8 bases. This CDR3 contains 13 residues. Losses at the gene ends were 3 bases for V and 1 base for J; bases not matched to a gene: 1. Germline V gives CDR1 DFQATT, CDR2 SNEGSKA (reference sequence). The CDR3 DNA reads TGCAGTGCTAGGGGACAGGAGAACACTGAAGCTTTCTTT. It codes for CSARGQENTEAFF.

At least ten counts were recorded for this clonotype. The chain combines TRBV29-1 with TRBJ1-2; D is possibly TRBD1 (6 bases). V was pared by 6 bases and J by 4 bases, with 12 bases between. CDR1 SQVTM and CDR2 ANQGSEA come from the germline V gene. The CDR3 length is 12 residues. CDR3 residues: CSVLTGFYGYTF. The DNA for the CDR3 is TGCAGCGTATTAACAGGGTTCTATGGCTACACCTTC.

This clonotype was seen more than once but under ten times. This CDR3 reads CASSYYQGNTEAFF. In DNA, the CDR3 is TGCGCCAGCAGTTACTACCAGGGGAACACTGAAGCTTTCTTT. The chain joins TRBV5-1 to TRBJ1-1; D may be TRBD1 (5 bases). The CDR3 spans 14 residues. Germline V gives CDR1 SGHRS, CDR2 YFSETQ. V was cut by 5 bases and J by 1 base, with 12 bases left in between.

As DNA, the CDR3 is TGTGCCTGGAGTGTTTTGGGATATGGCTACACCTTC. Translated: CAWSVLGYGYTF. The chain has TRBV10-3 and TRBJ1-2; D is unresolved. The CDR3 runs to 12 residues. The V end lost 11 bases, the J end lost 5 bases, and 15 bases lay between the germline ends. Germline V CDR1 and CDR2: ENHRY, SYGVKD.

This chain links TRBV19 with TRBJ1-3, with D perhaps matching TRBD1 (5 bases). This CDR3 region has 14 residues. Germline CDR1 is LNHDA and CDR2 is SQIVND (reference sequence). The V end lost 7 bases, the J end lost 2 bases, and 12 bases lay between the germline ends. CDR3 protein: CASMGGVAGNTIYF. The CDR3 DNA sequence: TGTGCCAGTATGGGGGGAGTAGCTGGAAACACCATATATTTT.

V and J are TRBV29-1 and TRBJ1-4; D ambiguous. Germline V gives CDR1 SQVTM, CDR2 ANQGSEA. CDR3 size: 14 residues. The germline V and J ends were trimmed by 1 base and 5 bases, with 11 bases remaining between them. CDR3 in amino acids: CSVEAGGGNEKLFF. For the CDR3, the DNA is TGCAGCGTTGAAGCGGGAGGTGGAAATGAAAAACTGTTTTTT.

The chain employs TRBV9 and TRBJ2-7; D unclear. The CDR3 contains 14 residues. Per germline, CDR1 SGDLS and CDR2 YYNGEE. Trimming took off 4 bases at V and 0 bases at J, with 11 bases between the two ends. In DNA form, the CDR3 reads TGTGCCAGCAGCCAAGAGTACTCCTCCTACGAGCAGTACTTC. It yields the protein CASSQEYSSYEQYF.

This clonotype was seen repeatedly, ten times or more. CDR3 in DNA: TGCAGCGTTGAAGGGGAGCACAACTATGGCTACACCTTC. Its protein is CSVEGEHNYGYTF. The J gene is TRBJ1-2, the V gene TRBV29-1, with unresolved D. The germline V and J ends were trimmed by 1 base and 2 bases, with 8 bases remaining between them. The CDR3 runs 13 residues. CDR1 and CDR2 from the germline V gene are SQVTM and ANQGSEA. Using reference TRBV29-1 and TRBJ1-2 for the parts outside the CDR3, the full variable domain is SAVISQKPSRDICQRGTSLTIQCQVDSQVTMMFWYRQQPGQSLTLIATANQGSEATYESGFVIDKFPISRPNLTFSTLTVSNMSPEDSSIYLCSVEGEHNYGYTFGSGTRLTVV.

The V gene is TRBV19, the J gene TRBJ1-6, with a tentative D call TRBD1 (6 bases). Germline-derived CDR1 and CDR2 are LNHDA and SQIVND (reference sequence). The CDR3 sequence is 19 residues long. Trimming removed 4 bases from V and 0 bases from J, with 19 bases in between. The CDR3 reads CASSTLGTRRSSYNSPLHF. The CDR3, as DNA: TGTGCCAGTAGTACACTGGGGACACGACGGAGCTCCTATAATTCACCCCTCCACTTT.

This clonotype has a count of ten or more. The chain is built from TRBV7-9 and TRBJ1-6; D gene unclear. Germline lookup yields CDR1 SEHNR and CDR2 FQNEAQ (reference sequence). The CDR3 is 14 amino acids. V was pared by 6 bases and J by 3 bases, with 9 bases between. Here the CDR3 DNA reads TGTGCCAGCAGTCGGGCGGACTATAATTCACCCCTCCACTTT. The encoded protein is CASSRADYNSPLHF.

A note on this clonotype: This may arise from a read error, as a much more abundant clone is one base away. V usage is TRBV29-1 and J usage is TRBJ1-5; 8 nucleotides line up with TRBD2. The closer fit of TRBJ2-3 to the DNA end suggests the J call may be wrong. The CDR3 loop spans 13 amino acids. Germline V gene sequence: CDR1 SQVTM, CDR2 ANQGSEA. CDR3 region: CSVNTGTGGPQYF. CDR3 in DNA: TGCAGCGTTAACACAGGAACGGGAGGGCCCCAGTATTTT.

This clonotype was counted many times. The CDR3 protein is CSGGQPNQPQHF. The CDR3 DNA follows: TGCAGCGGAGGACAGCCCAATCAGCCCCAGCATTTT. The chain carries TRBV29-1 and TRBJ1-5, with TRBD1 as a possible D gene (6 bases). V dropped 7 bases and J dropped 3 bases, with 10 bases sitting between them. Germline lookup yields CDR1 SQVTM and CDR2 ANQGSEA. The CDR3 consists of 12 residues.

The J gene is TRBJ1-5, the V gene TRBV20-1; unclear D gene. CDR3 length: 14 residues. Trimming left V 3 bases short and J 6 bases short, with 15 bases between. Germline-derived CDR1 and CDR2 are DFQATT and SNEGSKA (reference sequence). CDR3 nucleotides: TGCAGTGCTAGTCACGGGGATTATAGTCAGCCCCAGCATTTT. Translation gives CSASHGDYSQPQHF.

V usage is TRBV6-5 and J usage is TRBJ2-6; no clear D. Germline V CDR1 and CDR2: MNHEY, SVGAGI. The CDR3 is made up of 15 amino acids. Trimming removed 0 bases from V and 0 bases from J, with 3 bases in between. The CDR3 bases are TGTGCCAGCAGTTACTCGCGCTCTGGGGCCAACGTCCTGACTTTC. It specifies CASSYSRSGANVLTF.

The chain uses TRBV20-1 and TRBJ1-2, with D perhaps TRBD1 (5 bases). This CDR3 is built from 15 residues. Per the germline V gene, CDR1 is DFQATT and CDR2 is SNEGSKA (reference sequence). Trimming took off 5 bases at V and 4 bases at J, with 20 bases between the two ends. CDR3 sequence: CSALPEGRGAYGYTF. The DNA of the CDR3 is TGCAGTGCTCTCCCGGAGGGGCGCGGGGCCTATGGCTACACCTTC.

The genes are TRBV7-6 and TRBJ1-4; the match to TRBD1 covers 7 bases. Germline V gene lookup returns CDR1 SGHVS and CDR2 FNYEAQ. The J segment lost 5 bases and the V segment lost 2 bases, leaving 5 bases of the junction unmatched. This CDR3 is 15 amino acids long. CDR3 nucleotides: TGTGCCAGCAGCTTATCACAGGGGTCGAATGAAAAACTGTTTTTT. Its protein product is CASSLSQGSNEKLFF. Supplemented by reference TRBV7-6 and TRBJ1-4, the full variable domain reads GAGVSQSPRYKVTKRGQDVALRCDPISGHVSLYWYRQALGQGPEFLTYFNYEAQQDKSGLPNDRFSAERPEGSISTLTIQRTEQRDSAMYRCASSLSQGSNEKLFFGSGTQLSVL.

The chain has TRBV5-6 and TRBJ1-2, with D unresolved. The CDR3 covers 18 residues. Germline CDR1 reads SGHDT; CDR2 reads YYEEEE. Trimming pared 4 bases from V and 7 bases from J, leaving 29 bases between. Here the CDR3 reads CASSQEGWIRPSQPGYTF. In DNA form, the CDR3 reads TGTGCCAGCAGCCAAGAAGGGTGGATAAGGCCAAGCCAGCCTGGCTACACCTTC. Together with reference TRBV5-6 and TRBJ1-2, the CDR3 gives the full variable domain: DAGVTQSPTHLIKTRGQQVTLRCSPKSGHDTVSWYQQALGQGPQFIFQYYEEEERQRGNFPDRFSGHQFPNYSSELNVNALLLGDSALYLCASSQEGWIRPSQPGYTFGSGTRLTVV.

This clonotype has at least ten counts. The DNA for the CDR3 is TGCAGCGTTGTAGGGGTCGAGAACACCGGGGAGCTGTTTTTT. It codes for CSVVGVENTGELFF. The chain uses TRBV29-1 and TRBJ2-2, with a tentative D call TRBD1 (5 bases). Trimming stripped 4 bases from V and 1 base from J, with 10 bases between. Germline CDR1 reads SQVTM; CDR2 reads ANQGSEA. The CDR3 has 14 amino acids.

A note on this clonotype: Without the conserved terminal phenylalanine or tryptophan, this CDR3 likely stems from a read error. The V gene is TRBV2, the J gene TRBJ1-6; D perhaps matches TRBD1 (5 bases). The CDR3 totals 15 residues. CDR1 and CDR2 (germline): SNHLY, FYNNEI. V was cut by 6 bases and J by 10 bases, with 19 bases left in between. The CDR3 is CASRRTRVSASPLHL. Here the CDR3 DNA reads TGTGCCAGCAGACGGACACGGGTGAGCGCGTCACCCCTCCACCTT.

Notes on this clonotype: A much larger clone is a single base away; this may be a read error. CDR3 nucleotide sequence: TGTGCCAGCAGCTCAGACCGGAGGACTAATGAAAAACTGTTTTTT. As protein: CASSSDRRTNEKLFF. V is TRBV7-9 and J is TRBJ1-4; D is unclear. CDR1 is SEHNR and CDR2 is FQNEAQ in the germline V gene (reference sequence). The germline V and J ends were trimmed by 4 bases and 2 bases, with 11 bases remaining between them. CDR3 size: 15 residues.

This clonotype appeared once. This sequence may be a read error, since a much larger clone differs from it by one base. The rearrangement uses TRBV20-1 and TRBJ2-7, with D uncertain. CDR1 and CDR2 (germline): DFQATT, SNEGSKA (reference sequence). V lost 4 bases to trimming and J lost 2 bases, with 12 bases between them. The length of the CDR3 is 13 residues. The CDR3 region is CSATEPDTYEQYF. CDR3 nucleotide sequence: TGCAGTGCTACCGAACCAGACACCTACGAGCAGTACTTC.

As to this clonotype: With a much larger clone just one base away, this may be a read error. The chain couples TRBV20-1 to TRBJ1-6, with 8 bases aligning to TRBD1. The CDR3 spans 15 residues. Germline V gene data show CDR1 as DFQATT and CDR2 as SNEGSKA (reference sequence). As DNA, the CDR3 is TGCGGTGCTAGAGCCGGGACAGGAGAATATTCACCCCTCCACTTT. Translating it yields CGARAGTGEYSPLHF.

This clonotype was counted only a few times. The J gene is TRBJ2-5, the V gene TRBV13; 8 nucleotides align to TRBD1. V lost 5 bases to trimming and J lost 4 bases; unmatched junction nucleotides: 9. The germline V gene has CDR1 PRHDT and CDR2 FYEKMQ (reference sequence). This CDR3 is built from 15 residues. CDR3 in amino acids: CASSTRQGPSETQYF. DNA for the CDR3: TGTGCCAGCAGCACCCGACAGGGGCCTTCAGAGACCCAGTACTTC.

A word on this clonotype: A read error is possible here, since a much larger clone lies one base away. The rearrangement uses TRBV29-1 and TRBJ1-2, with 9 nucleotides matching TRBD1. Germline CDR1 is SQVTM and CDR2 is ANQGSEA. The CDR3 consists of 13 residues. The CDR3 sequence: CSIEAQGAKGYTF. The CDR3 DNA reads as TGCAGCATTGAGGCACAGGGGGCCAAGGGCTACACCTTC. The whole variable domain, remainder taken from reference TRBV29-1 and TRBJ1-2, is SAVISQKPSRDICQRGTSLTIQCQVDSQVTMMFWYRQQPGQSLTLIATANQGSEATYESGFVIDKFPISRPNLTFSTLTVSNMSPEDSSIYLCSIEAQGAKGYTFGSGTRLTVV.

This clonotype was seen ten or more times. The V gene is TRBV19, the J gene TRBJ1-2; 7 bases line up with TRBD1. Germline V CDR1 and CDR2: LNHDA, SQIVND (reference sequence). The CDR3 is made up of 13 amino acids. The V gene end was trimmed by 9 bases and the J gene end by 2 bases; junction bases not matched to a gene: 6. Here the CDR3 reads CASRDRANYGYTF. CDR3 coding DNA: TGTGCCAGCAGGGACAGAGCAAACTATGGCTACACCTTC.